Listed here are 26 T cell receptor beta chains from one sample, sequenced in a study of neurological immune-mediated disorders. Via MiXCR, TCRdb re-called the 5' RACE reads, giving one row per CDR3 protein. The data show around 20,000 distinct CDR3 sequences, with 10% to 15% seen just once and roughly 13% held by the top ten. The sequencing sample was made of PBMCs. The origin of the receptors is a woman aged 55-75 years with HTLV-1-associated myelopathy (HAM/TSP).

The sample holds many counts of this clonotype. The chain couples TRBV12-3 or TRBV12-4 to TRBJ1-3; tentative D call: TRBD1 (5 bases). This CDR3 has 15 amino acids. Trimming left V 3 bases short and J 0 bases short, with 9 bases between. The CDR3 region has the DNA TGTGCCAGCAGTTTCGGGGGTACCTCTGGAAACACCATATATTTT. Protein product: CASSFGGTSGNTIYF.

In its sample, this clonotype was seen many times. The genes are TRBV5-1 and TRBJ1-3; D ambiguous. Germline-derived CDR1 and CDR2 are SGHRS and YFSETQ. The CDR3 loop spans 16 amino acids. V was clipped by 10 bases and J by 0 bases, with 20 bases between them. Here the CDR3 reads CAPKPLKYLSGNTIYF. CDR3 DNA: TGCGCCCCTAAACCCCTGAAGTACCTCTCTGGAAACACCATATATTTT.

This clonotype was seen ten or more times. This sequence joins TRBV20-1 and TRBJ1-2; D may be TRBD1 (6 bases). The CDR3 has 14 residues. V dropped 6 bases and J dropped 3 bases, with 17 bases sitting between them. Germline lookup yields CDR1 DFQATT and CDR2 SNEGSKA (reference sequence). CDR3 DNA sequence: TGCAGTGCACCCCGGGGCAGGGGCGACTATGGCTACACCTTC. Its translation: CSAPRGRGDYGYTF.

This clonotype is deemed medium-sized. This chain uses TRBV20-1 with TRBJ2-1; TRBD1 aligns across 9 bases. The V gene's germline CDR1 is DFQATT and CDR2 SNEGSKA (reference sequence). The V segment lost 2 bases and the J segment 9 bases; nucleotides outside the gene matches: 11. The CDR3 sequence is 15 residues long. The CDR3 sequence is CSARMLGQGGGEQFF. CDR3 nucleotide sequence: TGCAGTGCTAGAATGTTGGGACAGGGAGGAGGTGAGCAGTTCTTC.

This clonotype came up many times. V is TRBV3-1 and J is TRBJ2-3; perhaps D is TRBD1 or TRBD2 (5 bases each). V was shortened by 4 bases and J by 8 bases, with 10 bases between the two germline ends. The CDR3 runs 12 residues. Looked up from germline, CDR1 is LGHDT and CDR2 is YNNKEL (reference sequence). The CDR3 spells CASSRAGSTQYF. Written as DNA, the CDR3 is TGTGCCAGCAGCCGGGCAGGGAGTACGCAGTATTTT.

This clonotype was counted ten times or more. The chain has TRBV20-1 and TRBJ2-2; perhaps TRBD2 as D (6 bases). The CDR3 loop spans 16 amino acids. Trimming cost V 0 bases and J 11 bases, with 22 bases left between them. Germline V gene data show CDR1 as DFQATT and CDR2 as SNEGSKA (reference sequence). The CDR3 reads CSARDSGDSAREELFF. CDR3 bases: TGCAGTGCTAGAGATTCCGGGGACTCCGCGCGCGAAGAGCTGTTTTTT.

The sample holds many counts of this clonotype. The chain links TRBV7-2 to TRBJ1-1, with D perhaps TRBD1 (5 bases). The V gene's germline CDR1 is SGHTA and CDR2 FQGNSA. There are 15 residues in the CDR3. The V gene lost 1 base and the J gene lost 4 bases, with 13 bases spanning the gap. The CDR3 nucleotides read TGTGCCAGCAGCTTAGAGGCAGGGATGGGCACTGAAGCTTTCTTT. As protein: CASSLEAGMGTEAFF.

This clonotype showed up many times. This chain links TRBV19 with TRBJ1-3, with D hard to call. CDR3 length equals 12 residues. Germline lookup yields CDR1 LNHDA and CDR2 SQIVND (reference sequence). Between the trimmed V and J ends, which lost 10 bases and 0 bases, there was a span of 7 bases. The CDR3 region has the DNA TGTGCCACTTCGAACTCTGGAAACACCATATATTTT. It specifies CATSNSGNTIYF.

This clonotype has a count of ten or more. Here the CDR3 DNA reads TGCGCCAGCAGCTTGAATCCTAGCGGGAACACCGGGGAGCTGTTTTTT. It translates to CASSLNPSGNTGELFF. The rearrangement joins TRBV5-1 to TRBJ2-2, with 7 bases lining up with TRBD2. With V trimmed by 1 base and J by 1 base, 4 bases remained unmatched. Germline CDR1 reads SGHRS; CDR2 reads YFSETQ. The length of the CDR3 is 16 residues.

This clonotype has at least ten counts. The rearrangement uses TRBV20-1 and TRBJ2-3, with 9 bases fitting TRBD2. In germline, CDR1 is DFQATT, CDR2 SNEGSKA (reference sequence). The CDR3 consists of 17 residues. V shed 3 bases and J 3 bases; nucleotides not matched to a gene: 13. The CDR3: CSASLPGGSGGTDTQYF. The DNA for the CDR3 is TGCAGTGCTAGTCTTCCGGGAGGCAGCGGGGGGACAGATACGCAGTATTTT.

This clonotype has ten or more counts. The chain links TRBV6-6 to TRBJ2-7; TRBD2 agrees at 14 bases. V dropped 5 bases and J dropped 5; count of bases not matched to a gene: 8. Germline lookup yields CDR1 MNHNY and CDR2 SVGAGI (reference sequence). The CDR3 has 16 amino acids. This chain's CDR3 is CASSRGGLAGAHEQYF. In DNA form, the CDR3 reads TGTGCCAGCAGTAGGGGGGGACTAGCGGGGGCCCACGAGCAGTACTTC.

This clonotype was detected many times. The CDR3 coding sequence is TGCAGCGACACTAGTCAGGGGCGAGGGGATGAGCAGTTCTTC. This gives the protein CSDTSQGRGDEQFF. V gene TRBV29-1 combines with J gene TRBJ2-1; D perhaps matches TRBD1 (6 bases). CDR1 and CDR2 from the germline V gene are SQVTM and ANQGSEA. This CDR3 spans 14 amino acids. V was pared by 7 bases and J by 8 bases, with 21 bases between.

This clonotype came up many times. This chain joins TRBV20-1 and TRBJ1-6; the D gene is possibly TRBD1 (5 bases). The ends were cut back, 1 base at V and 7 bases at J, with 11 bases in the middle. Per the germline V gene, CDR1 is DFQATT and CDR2 is SNEGSKA (reference sequence). The CDR3 consists of 14 residues. CDR3 protein: CSARAGLLNSPLHF. As DNA, the CDR3 is TGCAGTGCTAGAGCGGGGCTACTAAATTCACCCCTCCACTTT.

The genes are TRBV5-5 and TRBJ1-2; D remains unclear. The CDR3 sequence is 13 residues long. Looked up from germline, CDR1 is SGHKS and CDR2 is YYEKEE (reference sequence). Trimming removed 4 bases at V and 4 bases at J, with 11 bases between. The CDR3 DNA reads as TGTGCCAGCAGCCCGGATGGGTTCTATGGCTACACCTTC. Translation: CASSPDGFYGYTF.

Many counts were recorded for this clonotype. V gene TRBV5-6 combines with J gene TRBJ2-1, with D maybe TRBD1 (5 bases). Germline V gene sequence: CDR1 SGHDT, CDR2 YYEEEE. V was pared by 3 bases and J by 4 bases, with 14 bases between. The CDR3 sequence is 15 residues long. The CDR3 nucleotides are TGTGCCAGCAGCTCCCTGGACAAGACTTACAATGAGCAGTTCTTC. Amino acid sequence: CASSSLDKTYNEQFF.

This clonotype was recorded many times. The chain recombines TRBV28 with TRBJ1-1; D not resolved. CDR1 is MDHEN and CDR2 is SYDVKM in the germline V gene. This CDR3 has 15 residues. V lost 4 bases to trimming and J lost 1 base, with 13 bases between them. The DNA of the CDR3 is TGTGCCAGCAGTTCCGGCGGTGGGAGGAACACTGAAGCTTTCTTT. It codes for CASSSGGGRNTEAFF. The full variable domain, rest sourced from reference TRBV28 and TRBJ1-1, is DVKVTQSSRYLVKRTGEKVFLECVQDMDHENMFWYRQDPGLGLRLIYFSYDVKMKEKGDIPEGYSVSREKKERFSLILESASTNQTSMYLCASSSGGGRNTEAFFGQGTRLTVV.

This clonotype was found many times. J is TRBJ2-6 and V is TRBV5-1; tentatively, D is TRBD2 (6 bases). Germline lookup yields CDR1 SGHRS and CDR2 YFSETQ. Trimming removed 0 bases from V and 0 bases from J, with 13 bases in between. The CDR3 loop spans 18 amino acids. The CDR3 bases are TGCGCCAGCAGCTTGGTGCGGGACGGGACCTCTGGGGCCAACGTCCTGACTTTC. This sequence encodes CASSLVRDGTSGANVLTF.

The CDR3 region is CSARGAQAFSYEQYF. CDR3 coding DNA: TGCAGTGCTAGAGGCGCACAGGCTTTCTCATACGAGCAGTACTTC. The chain is built from TRBV20-1 and TRBJ2-7, with D possibly matching TRBD1 (5 bases). CDR1 is DFQATT and CDR2 is SNEGSKA in the germline V gene (reference sequence). The CDR3 loop spans 15 amino acids. With 1 base removed from V and 4 bases from J, the gap between germline ends came to 17 bases.

There are many counts of this clonotype. V usage is TRBV24-1 and J usage is TRBJ2-2; maybe TRBD1 (6 bases). The CDR3 loop spans 14 amino acids. Between the trimmed V and J ends, which lost 4 bases and 5 bases, there was a span of 10 bases. Germline loops: CDR1 KGHDR, CDR2 SFDVKD. The CDR3, as DNA: TGTGCCACCAGTGACCTCCAGGGGACCGGGGAGCTGTTTTTT. Translating gives CATSDLQGTGELFF.

This clonotype occurred many times. This chain joins TRBV2 and TRBJ1-1, with TRBD1 matching 7 bases. This CDR3 has 14 residues. J gave up 6 bases and V 2 bases, and 6 bases lay outside the gene matches. Germline V gives CDR1 SNHLY, CDR2 FYNNEI. The CDR3 loop is CASSEWGQGAEAFF. CDR3 DNA: TGTGCCAGCAGTGAATGGGGGCAGGGGGCTGAAGCTTTCTTT.

Many counts were recorded for this clonotype. The V and J genes are TRBV20-1 and TRBJ1-5; D call uncertain. CDR1 and CDR2 from the germline V gene are DFQATT and SNEGSKA (reference sequence). Trimming stripped 3 bases from V and 0 bases from J, with 12 bases between. The CDR3 totals 15 residues. CDR3 sequence reads: CSARDSFYSNQPQHF. In DNA, the CDR3 is TGCAGTGCTAGGGATAGCTTCTATAGCAATCAGCCCCAGCATTTT.

This clonotype was found many times. This rearrangement joins TRBV6-6 to TRBJ2-7, with D possibly matching TRBD1 (5 bases). The CDR3 contains 11 residues. Trimming stripped 5 bases from V and 10 bases from J, with 12 bases between. Germline values: CDR1 MNHNY, CDR2 SVGAGI (reference sequence). The CDR3 coding sequence is TGTGCCAGCAGTACCCAGGGTGTTCAGTACTTC. Translated, it gives CASSTQGVQYF.

The gene calls are TRBV12-3 or TRBV12-4 and TRBJ1-2; 8 bases are shared with TRBD1. V lost 3 bases, J lost 4 bases, and 10 bases stayed unmatched. CDR3 length: 16 residues. CDR3: CASSFTTAGGFYGYTF. The DNA for the CDR3 is TGTGCCAGCAGTTTTACGACGGCAGGGGGCTTCTATGGCTACACCTTC.

This clonotype was seen at least ten times. The chain links TRBV20-1 to TRBJ2-7, with D possibly being TRBD2 (6 bases). CDR1 DFQATT and CDR2 SNEGSKA come from the germline V gene (reference sequence). The CDR3 length is 12 residues. Trimming removed 5 bases at V and 5 bases at J, with 13 bases between. The CDR3 nucleotides are TGCAGTGCTGGGGGACTTTCAAACGAGCAGTACTTC. This encodes CSAGGLSNEQYF.

This clonotype was recorded at least ten times. V is TRBV27 and J is TRBJ1-5; possibly TRBD1 for D (5 bases). The CDR3 extends over 12 amino acids. Germline CDR1 reads MNHEY; CDR2 reads SMNVEV (reference sequence). The V end was cut by 5 bases, the J end by 4 bases, with 6 bases between. CDR3 protein: CASSGGNQPQHF. CDR3 DNA sequence: TGTGCCAGCAGTGGGGGGAATCAGCCCCAGCATTTT.

This clonotype appeared many times. The chain recombines TRBV11-3 with TRBJ2-7; 9 bases align to TRBD2. CDR1 is SGHNT and CDR2 is YENEEA in the germline V gene. The junction had 8 bases not matched to a gene; V was cut back by 5 bases and J by 3 bases. The CDR3 sequence is 15 residues long. The CDR3 DNA is TGTGCCAGCAGCCGCCAGCGGGAGGCCCTCTACGAGCAGTACTTC. This gives the protein CASSRQREALYEQYF.